These 27 T cell receptor beta chains originate from one sample sequenced in a study of T cell changes during pregnancy in multiple sclerosis (dated by TCRdb to the late 2010s). Library preparation was by the immunoSEQ multiplex PCR assay. This is the immuneACCESS table as TCRdb keeps it, with only in-frame sequences that have V and J called. A part of the clones is gone; compared with another copy, unresolved V genes explain less than half, and the rest is unexplained. This sample holds under 130,000 clones; around nine tenths were observed only once. The ten largest clonotypes hold about 0.88% of the sample. The sequences come from peripheral blood, collected after pregnancy. Receptors were obtained from a female donor with multiple sclerosis, enrolled in a pregnancy study.

This sequence joins TRBV6-1 and TRBJ2-7; 7 bases align to TRBD1. The CDR3 extends over 15 amino acids. Germline V gene sequence: CDR1 MNHNS, CDR2 SASEGT. The V segment lost 2 bases and the J segment 3 bases; nucleotides outside the gene matches: 7. Here the CDR3 DNA reads TGTGCCAGCAGTGAACCCCGGACAGGACGCTACGAGCAGTACTTC. Translation: CASSEPRTGRYEQYF.

The chain is built from TRBV27 and TRBJ1-5; the match to TRBD1 covers 7 bases. The CDR3 spans 14 residues. CDR1 is MNHEY, CDR2 SMNVEV, per germline (reference sequence). Trimming took 3 bases from V and 5 from J; bases not matched to a gene: 4. CDR3 loop: CASSFRGGYQPQHF. As DNA, the CDR3 is TGTGCCAGCAGTTTTAGAGGGGGCTATCAGCCCCAGCATTTT.

The V and J genes are TRBV7-8 and TRBJ1-1; D is perhaps TRBD1 (5 bases). This CDR3 spans 15 amino acids. Germline values: CDR1 SGHVS, CDR2 FQNEAQ. Trimming removed 5 bases from V and 1 base from J, with 14 bases in between. The CDR3, as DNA: TGTGCCAGCAGCACCCGTGCCAGGGAGAACACTGAAGCTTTCTTT. This translates into CASSTRARENTEAFF.

The V gene is TRBV7-9, the J gene TRBJ1-5; 7 bases line up with TRBD1. CDR3 length equals 17 residues. With 2 bases clipped from V and 2 bases from J, the junction kept 9 bases outside the gene matches. Germline V gene data show CDR1 as SEHNR and CDR2 as FQNEAQ (reference sequence). The CDR3 loop is CASSLSTGPPGNQPQHF. Here the CDR3 DNA reads TGTGCCAGCAGCTTATCGACAGGGCCCCCGGGCAATCAGCCCCAGCATTTT.

This clone has just one count. This chain connects TRBV19 to TRBJ1-1; 8 bases are shared with TRBD1. The germline V gene has CDR1 LNHDA and CDR2 SQIVND (reference sequence). J lost 9 bases, V lost 3 bases, and 3 bases had no gene match. The CDR3 totals 12 residues. The CDR3 region has the DNA TGTGCCAGTAGTATTAGCAGGGGGCAAGCTTTCTTT. Translating it yields CASSISRGQAFF.

The CDR3 loop is CASRETSGIGEQFF. Written as DNA, the CDR3 is TGTGCCAGCAGGGAGACTAGCGGGATTGGGGAGCAGTTCTTC. This sequence joins TRBV6-5 and TRBJ2-1; the match to TRBD2 covers 11 bases. Germline CDR1 MNHEY, CDR2 SVGAGI. The CDR3 sequence is 14 residues long. V was clipped by 6 bases and J by 10 bases; unmatched bases: 8.

This chain uses TRBV9 with TRBJ2-3, with TRBD1 matching 9 bases. The CDR3 is 15 amino acids. In germline, CDR1 is SGDLS, CDR2 YYNGEE. The V gene end was trimmed by 4 bases and the J gene end by 4 bases; junction bases not matched to a gene: 7. The CDR3 bases are TGTGCCAGCAGCCCCCAACAGGGGGCGGCAGATACGCAGTATTTT. It yields the protein CASSPQQGAADTQYF.

CDR3 residues: CAWSQDRGYGYTF. The CDR3 nucleotides read TGTGCCTGGAGCCAGGACAGGGGGTATGGCTACACCTTC. V gene TRBV30 combines with J gene TRBJ1-2, with 10 nucleotides matching TRBD1. Germline assignment: CDR1 GTSNPN and CDR2 SVGIG (reference sequence). V lost 3 bases to trimming and J lost 5 bases; unmatched junction nucleotides: 3. The CDR3 totals 13 residues.

The J gene is TRBJ2-3, the V gene TRBV7-8; 8 bases are a match to TRBD2. J gave up 3 bases and V 1 base, and 6 bases lay outside the gene matches. The CDR3 covers 16 residues. In germline, CDR1 is SGHVS, CDR2 FQNEAQ. CDR3 region: CASSLVGGGGTDTQYF. Written as DNA, the CDR3 is TGTGCCAGCAGCTTAGTCGGGGGCGGGGGGACAGATACGCAGTATTTT.

The chain links TRBV7-9 to TRBJ2-5; 14 nucleotides align to TRBD2. V was pared by 5 bases and J by 9 bases, with 11 bases of the junction left unmatched. The CDR3 has 16 amino acids. Germline V gene lookup returns CDR1 SEHNR and CDR2 FQNEAQ (reference sequence). The CDR3 loop reads CASSDRGLAGGGAQYF. For the CDR3, the DNA is TGTGCCAGCAGCGACCGCGGACTAGCGGGAGGAGGGGCCCAGTACTTC.

The chain uses TRBV19 and TRBJ2-5; 8 bases are a match to TRBD2. The CDR3 spans 16 residues. CDR1 LNHDA and CDR2 SQIVND come from the germline V gene (reference sequence). J was trimmed by 4 bases and V by 4 bases; bases with no gene match: 11. CDR3 nucleotide sequence: TGTGCCAGTAGTACGTCCGGGAGGGCCACGCGAGAGACCCAGTACTTC. It specifies CASSTSGRATRETQYF. Together with reference TRBV19 and TRBJ2-5, the CDR3 gives the full variable domain: DGGITQSPKYLFRKEGQNVTLSCEQNLNHDAMYWYRQDPGQGLRLIYYSQIVNDFQKGDIAEGYSVSREKKESFPLTVTSAQKNPTAFYLCASSTSGRATRETQYFGPGTRLLVL.

The chain couples TRBV6-1 to TRBJ2-3; 13 nucleotides match TRBD2. This CDR3 spans 18 amino acids. Losses at the gene ends were 4 bases for V and 2 bases for J; bases not matched to a gene: 9. Germline V gives CDR1 MNHNS, CDR2 SASEGT. The CDR3 spells CASSVGTSGTPYTDTQYF. DNA of the CDR3: TGTGCCAGCAGTGTTGGGACTAGCGGGACACCCTACACAGATACGCAGTATTTT.

CDR3 nucleotides: TGCGCCAGCACCCGGGGGGGGTCCTCATCCTACGAGCAGTACTTC. It encodes CASTRGGSSSYEQYF. The chain carries TRBV5-1 and TRBJ2-7, with 8 bases fitting TRBD2. Germline trimming cut 6 bases from V and 1 base from J; bases unmatched to any gene: 9. Germline values: CDR1 SGHRS, CDR2 YFSETQ. The CDR3 is 15 amino acids.

This chain uses TRBV5-6 with TRBJ2-2; 7 nucleotides match TRBD1. Germline V gene data show CDR1 as SGHDT and CDR2 as YYEEEE. Trimming removed 3 bases from V and 5 bases from J; junction bases left unmatched: 7. The CDR3 length is 15 residues. The DNA for the CDR3 is TGTGCCAGCAGCTGGGGACAGACGAGAACCGGGGAGCTGTTTTTT. Residues: CASSWGQTRTGELFF.

As to this clone: One end of the junction fails to match germline, which may point to a read error. V gene TRBV10-3 combines with J gene TRBJ2-7, with 8 bases aligning to TRBD2. Germline lookup yields CDR1 ENHRY and CDR2 SYGVKD. This CDR3 is 16 amino acids long. Here the CDR3 DNA reads TGTGCCATCAGGGAGTCCGGGGCGGGAGGTTTGGCCGAGCAGTACTTC. Its translation is CAIRESGAGGLAEQYF.

V and J are TRBV7-3 and TRBJ1-1; D remains ambiguous. The CDR3 is made up of 13 amino acids. Deletions cut 5 bases from V and 1 base from J, with 8 bases between. The germline CDR1 and CDR2 sequences are SGHTA and FQGTGA. CDR3: CASSKQWNTEAFF. The CDR3 nucleotides read TGTGCCAGCAGCAAACAGTGGAACACTGAAGCTTTCTTT.

The chain couples TRBV10-3 to TRBJ1-5; TRBD1 matches at 7 bases. This CDR3 spans 16 amino acids. The germline V gene encodes CDR1 ENHRY and CDR2 SYGVKD. After removal of 3 bases from V and 4 bases from J, the junction contained 9 bases not matched to a gene. CDR3 bases: TGTGCCATCAGTGACCCAACCCGGGACAGAAATCAGCCCCAGCATTTT. Translated, it gives CAISDPTRDRNQPQHF.

This clone was observed a few times. V usage is TRBV9 and J usage is TRBJ1-1, with D unresolved. From germline, CDR1 is SGDLS and CDR2 YYNGEE. This CDR3 is 13 amino acids long. V was pared by 3 bases and J by 2 bases, with 8 bases between. This chain's CDR3 is CASSAGENTEAFF. In DNA form, the CDR3 reads TGTGCCAGCAGCGCCGGGGAAAACACTGAAGCTTTCTTT.

The chain couples TRBV9 to TRBJ2-5; a possible D gene is TRBD1 (6 bases). The CDR3 runs to 17 residues. V dropped 2 bases and J dropped 5 bases, with 22 bases sitting between them. The germline V gene has CDR1 SGDLS and CDR2 YYNGEE. CDR3 DNA sequence: TGTGCCAGCAGCGTTGGGGGCAGGGACCGATCCGGGGAGACCCAGTACTTC. It translates to CASSVGGRDRSGETQYF.

This sequence joins TRBV6-1 and TRBJ2-1; 7 bases are a match to TRBD2. After removal of 7 bases from V and 5 bases from J, the junction contained 8 bases not matched to a gene. CDR3 length equals 14 residues. Germline CDR1 MNHNS, CDR2 SASEGT. Written as DNA, the CDR3 is TGTGCCAGCAATTCACGGGGGGAGAACAATGAGCAGTTCTTC. Its translation is CASNSRGENNEQFF.

The chain employs TRBV2 and TRBJ2-7; D perhaps matches TRBD2 (6 bases). Trimming took 0 bases from V and 4 from J, leaving 13 bases between them. The germline V gene encodes CDR1 SNHLY and CDR2 FYNNEI. This CDR3 region has 15 residues. CDR3 in DNA: TGTGCCAGCAGTGAAGCCGGGGGTTCCTTGTACGAGCAGTACTTC. Its translation is CASSEAGGSLYEQYF.

The chain employs TRBV15 and TRBJ2-3; the match to TRBD2 covers 11 bases. J lost 5 bases, V lost 7 bases, and 11 bases had no gene match. The V gene's germline CDR1 is LNHNV and CDR2 YYDKDF (reference sequence). The CDR3 loop spans 16 amino acids. The CDR3 loop is CATMQELAGAGDTQYF. CDR3 nucleotide sequence: TGTGCCACCATGCAAGAACTAGCGGGAGCTGGAGATACGCAGTATTTT.

The rearrangement uses TRBV6-1 and TRBJ2-7; the match to TRBD2 covers 8 bases. The germline V gene encodes CDR1 MNHNS and CDR2 SASEGT. The CDR3 totals 14 residues. Trimming took 5 bases from V and 4 from J; bases not matched to a gene: 7. As DNA, the CDR3 is TGTGCCAGCAGTCGTAGCGGGGCGGGGTACGAGCAGTACTTC. It translates to CASSRSGAGYEQYF.

V gene TRBV29-1 combines with J gene TRBJ2-5, with D hard to call. Germline V gene sequence: CDR1 SQVTM, CDR2 ANQGSEA. Trimming cost V 4 bases and J 0 bases, with 9 bases left between them. This CDR3 is 13 amino acids long. In nucleotides, the CDR3 is TGCAGCGTTGTGGCTCTGTACCAAGAGACCCAGTACTTC. Protein: CSVVALYQETQYF.

This clone was seen once. The sample carries other DNA sequences with the same CDR3. V is TRBV6-5 and J is TRBJ2-1; 9 bases are shared with TRBD2. Germline assignment: CDR1 MNHEY and CDR2 SVGAGI. The length of the CDR3 is 14 residues. V shed 2 bases, J shed 4 bases, and the junction held 0 bases outside the gene matches. The CDR3 coding sequence is TGTGCCAGCAGTTACAGCGGGGGGTACAATGAGCAGTTCTTC. Protein sequence: CASSYSGGYNEQFF.

The chain links TRBV28 to TRBJ2-7; 7 bases map to TRBD1. Germline V gives CDR1 MDHEN, CDR2 SYDVKM. The CDR3 totals 13 residues. V was clipped by 10 bases and J by 7 bases; unmatched bases: 13. The CDR3 region is CATSRQGLGEQYF. Here the CDR3 DNA reads TGTGCCACCTCGCGACAGGGCCTGGGAGAGCAGTACTTC.

The chain uses TRBV11-2 and TRBJ2-3; unclear D gene. CDR1 and CDR2 from the germline V gene are SGHAT and FQNNGV. Trimming removed 1 base from V and 1 base from J, with 9 bases in between. CDR3 length: 15 amino acids. CDR3 loop: CASSLARPGTDTQYF. CDR3 DNA: TGTGCCAGCAGCTTAGCTAGGCCTGGCACAGATACGCAGTATTTT.